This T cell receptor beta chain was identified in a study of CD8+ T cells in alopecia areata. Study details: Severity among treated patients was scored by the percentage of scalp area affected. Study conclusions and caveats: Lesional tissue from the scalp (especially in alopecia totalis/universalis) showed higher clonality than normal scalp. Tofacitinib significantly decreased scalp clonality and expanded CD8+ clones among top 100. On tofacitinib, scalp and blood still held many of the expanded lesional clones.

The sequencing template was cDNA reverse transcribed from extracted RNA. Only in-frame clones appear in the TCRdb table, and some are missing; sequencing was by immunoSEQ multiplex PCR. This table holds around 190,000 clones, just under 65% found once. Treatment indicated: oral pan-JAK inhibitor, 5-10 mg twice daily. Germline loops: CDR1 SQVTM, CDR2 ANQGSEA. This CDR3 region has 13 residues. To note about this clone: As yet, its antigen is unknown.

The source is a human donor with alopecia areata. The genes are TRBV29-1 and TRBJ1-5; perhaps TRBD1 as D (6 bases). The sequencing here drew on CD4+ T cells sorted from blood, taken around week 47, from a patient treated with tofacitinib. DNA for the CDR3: TGCAACACTCGGACAGTAACAAATCAGCCCCAGCATTTT. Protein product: CNTRTVTNQPQHF.